Sequencing of this T cell receptor (beta chain) was carried out in a study of vaccination and CD4 T cells after COVID-19 (dated by TCRdb to the early 2020s). With regard to the full study: Convalescent patients had a positive SARS-CoV-2 result on nasal swab PCR, and of these patients, several had mild disease and one had severe disease. In the convalescent cohort there were six males and four females, among whom were two Hispanic individuals, seven Caucasians, two Asians and one multiracial person. Participants received two doses of either the Pfizer-BioNTech BNT162b2 vaccine (n=8) or the Moderna mRNA-1273 vaccine (n=2). Post-COVID blood samples were collected from convalescent patients a median of roughly 100 days after diagnosis, with a range of about 30 to 161 days. Post-vaccine blood samples were taken a median of around 70 days after the second vaccine dose, with a range of 14 to 241 days. Culture stimuli were overlapping spike peptide pools from SARS-CoV-2 and from the common cold coronaviruses HCoV-NL63, HCoV-OC43 and HCoV-229E. Control cultures received a CEFX viral epitope pool as the positive control, an HIV-1 Nef peptide pool as the negative control, or no peptide. In around 9 COVID-19 convalescent patients and a few infection-naive healthy vaccine recipients, researchers compared the spike-specific CD4+ TCR repertoire from before mRNA vaccination with the repertoire from after. What the study reported, not specific to this receptor: Among the post-vaccine SARS-CoV-2-reactive clones in convalescent patients, a median roughly 85% showed up only after vaccination, which suggests vaccine-specific priming. Of the vaccine-specific clones found in convalescent patients, nearly all (304 of 307) were mono-reactive for SARS-CoV-2 spike instead of being cross-reactive with common cold coronaviruses. The study included relatively few convalescent patients and did not analyze early timepoints after natural infection. The median count of SARS-CoV-2-reactive clonotypes went up from around 23 after infection to some 38 after vaccination, although the change was not significant.

Per the publication, the treatment or condition label means: 10-day PBMC culture with coronavirus spike peptide pools or control peptides (ViraFEST assay). The ViraFEST assay, used in the study, expanded antigen-specific T cells with peptide pools and then identified the expanded clonotypes through TCR sequencing. The convalescent patients' positive SARS-CoV-2 PCR tests were from March to December 2020, which was before the Alpha, Beta and Delta variants emerged in the United States. Two million PBMCs per well were cultured in IMDM with approximately 5% human AB serum and roughly 9.3 IU/ml IL-2, plus 10 ug/ml peptide pools. On days 3 and 7, half of the culture medium was replaced with fresh IL-2-containing medium. After around 11 days of culture, CD4+ T cells were isolated by negative selection using the EasySep CD4+ T cell isolation kit. Ficoll-Paque Plus gradient centrifugation was used to isolate PBMCs from whole blood, and the isolated PBMCs were then either used fresh or cryopreserved at -140C. In general, triplicate wells were set up for every culture condition.

The library came from PCR. At the Johns Hopkins FTIC core, DNA from the cultured CD4+ T cells underwent TCR sequencing with the Oncomine TCR Beta short-read assay. Genomic DNA was extracted from the cultured CD4+ T cells with the QIAamp micro DNA kit. Oncomine TCR Beta libraries from cultured CD4+ T cells were pooled with unique dual indexes and sequenced on an Illumina iSeq 100. The authors' analysis ran thus. Non-productive sequences were removed, and CDR3s not starting with C, not ending with F or W, or shorter than 7 amino acids were discarded. The MANAFEST web application identified antigen-specific clonotypes by comparing peptide-stimulated wells against reference wells and other culture wells. To be called positive, a clone needed an FDR below 0.05, an odds ratio above 5, and a productive frequency above 0.1% in at least two of three replicate wells. Cross-reactive clonotypes were defined as significantly expanded in both SARS-CoV-2 spike wells and at least one common cold coronavirus spike condition. Similarity between CDR3 sequences was evaluated in R version 3.6.1 using Levenshtein distances (stringdist) and unrooted phylogenetic trees (ape). The public reads were run again by TCRdb, first through fastp at Q25 and then through MiXCR, and only productive beta chains were kept. Records with the same CDR3 protein are collapsed into one entry carrying the most frequent genes and DNA. The V and J calls follow TCRdb's processing rather than the paper's. Here the sample has 15,000 or so distinct CDR3 sequences; approximately 57% occur a single time. The ten largest clones represent less than 10% of the sample.

Of note for this clonotype: The antigen it binds to is not known. It has no much larger one-base neighbor in the sample; base qualities were not kept.

A distance of 17 bases separates the germline ends of V and J, which lose 2 bases and 2 bases respectively. The CDR3 starts with the cysteine, ends with the phenylalanine, and has 16 residues. Kept here is only the CDR3 DNA, which spans 48 bases and is read in frame from base 1. CDR1 and CDR2 are read off the germline V gene (reference sequence) as DFQATT and SNEGSKA. The source of this sequence is a human donor who had recovered from COVID-19. The sequence joins TRBV20-1 to TRBJ2-3; a tentative D call is TRBD1 (5 bases match). The material sequenced was CD4+ T cells from blood, cultured in vitro. Here the CDR3 is given as CSARRAGMFTTDTQYF. The DNA sequence follows: TGCAGTGCTAGAAGGGCAGGGATGTTCACCACAGATACGCAGTATTTT.